Below, 31 T cell receptor beta chains from the same sample are listed, as sequenced in a study of neurological immune-mediated disorders. Noted time point: longitudinal time-point 3. One entry per CDR3 protein, called by TCRdb with MiXCR from the 5' RACE reads. The sample includes roughly 50,000 distinct CDR3 sequences, roughly 13% of them seen just once. The material sequenced was PBMCs. These receptor sequences come from a male donor with HTLV-1-associated myelopathy (HAM/TSP).

This clonotype was found a few times. This chain links TRBV18 with TRBJ1-2, with 7 bases aligning to TRBD1. V shed 5 bases, J shed 1 base, and the junction held 10 bases outside the gene matches. There are 16 residues in the CDR3. Germline CDR1 and CDR2: KGHSH and LQKENI. Written as DNA, the CDR3 is TGTGCCAGCTCAGAAACAACAGGGGCCGTTAACTATGGCTACACCTTC. It yields the protein CASSETTGAVNYGYTF.

This clonotype showed up many times. The CDR3 DNA reads TGTGCCAGCAGCGTAGGTTCTAGCGGGGTCTACGAGCAGTACTTC. It codes for CASSVGSSGVYEQYF. The genes are TRBV9 and TRBJ2-7, with 9 positions matching TRBD2. The V gene's germline CDR1 is SGDLS and CDR2 YYNGEE. The CDR3 has 15 amino acids. V gave up 0 bases and J gave up 3 bases; unmatched junction bases: 4.

This clonotype was counted at least ten times. This chain connects TRBV5-5 to TRBJ1-5; D is unresolved. There are 14 residues in the CDR3. V shed 0 bases and J shed 2 bases, with 6 bases lying between them. Germline CDR1 and CDR2: SGHKS and YYEKEE (reference sequence). DNA for the CDR3: TGTGCCAGCAGCTTGGTCGCAGGCAATCAGCCCCAGCATTTT. It codes for CASSLVAGNQPQHF.

Many counts were recorded for this clonotype. The chain joins TRBV5-1 to TRBJ1-2; D is ambiguous. Trimming left V 0 bases short and J 3 bases short, with 9 bases between. The CDR3 covers 14 residues. Germline V gives CDR1 SGHRS, CDR2 YFSETQ. The CDR3 protein is CASSLVRDDYGYTF. As DNA, the CDR3 is TGCGCCAGCAGCTTGGTTCGGGATGACTATGGCTACACCTTC. Full variable domain (rest looked up from reference TRBV5-1 and TRBJ1-2): KAGVTQTPRYLIKTRGQQVTLSCSPISGHRSVSWYQQTPGQGLQFLFEYFSETQRNKGNFPGRFSGRQFSNSRSEMNVSTLELGDSALYLCASSLVRDDYGYTFGSGTRLTVV.

The table lists this clonotype with many counts. This chain uses TRBV5-1 with TRBJ2-3; D gene unclear. The germline gives CDR1 SGHRS, CDR2 YFSETQ. The CDR3 totals 15 residues. Trimming left V 4 bases short and J 0 bases short, with 12 bases between. CDR3 region: CASSPGKPSTDTQYF. In nucleotides, the CDR3 is TGCGCCAGCAGCCCAGGCAAACCTAGCACAGATACGCAGTATTTT.

The chain is built from TRBV20-1 and TRBJ2-5; 7 bases are shared with TRBD1. Trimming removed 0 bases from V and 2 bases from J; junction bases left unmatched: 3. CDR1 and CDR2 (germline): DFQATT, SNEGSKA (reference sequence). The CDR3 is made up of 14 amino acids. The CDR3 bases are TGCAGTGCTAGAGATCTGGGACAGCAAGAGACCCAGTACTTC. Translating it yields CSARDLGQQETQYF.

This clonotype appeared many times. The genes are TRBV6-5 and TRBJ1-2; D perhaps matches TRBD1 (5 bases). Per the germline V gene, CDR1 is MNHEY and CDR2 is SVGAGI. This CDR3 has 13 residues. V lost 6 bases to trimming and J lost 5 bases, with 13 bases between them. The CDR3 coding sequence is TGTGCCAGCAGCATGGGGACTGCGTATGGCTACACCTTC. This gives the protein CASSMGTAYGYTF.

There are many counts of this clonotype. The chain has TRBV6-2 or TRBV6-3 and TRBJ2-7; no definite D call. The CDR3 is made up of 13 amino acids. Per the germline V gene, CDR1 is MNHEY and CDR2 is SVGEGT. Trimming removed 5 bases at V and 3 bases at J, with 11 bases between. CDR3 sequence: CASSLYLYYEQYF. The CDR3 coding sequence is TGTGCCAGCAGTCTGTATTTATACTACGAGCAGTACTTC.

This clonotype came up many times. The gene calls are TRBV5-6 and TRBJ1-1; no firm D call. CDR1 SGHDT and CDR2 YYEEEE come from the germline V gene. V was trimmed by 2 bases and J by 0 bases, leaving 5 bases between them. The CDR3 is 13 residues long. DNA for the CDR3: TGTGCCAGCAGCTTCCCGATGAACACTGAAGCTTTCTTT. Amino acid sequence: CASSFPMNTEAFF.

Many counts were recorded for this clonotype. The chain has TRBV28 and TRBJ2-7, with D hard to call. The ends were cut back, 7 bases at V and 3 bases at J, with 7 bases in the middle. The V gene's germline CDR1 is MDHEN and CDR2 SYDVKM. The CDR3 runs 11 residues. The CDR3 sequence is CASIRDYEQYF. The DNA of the CDR3 is TGTGCCAGCATTCGTGACTACGAGCAGTACTTC.

Many counts were recorded for this clonotype. The CDR3 DNA sequence: TGTGCCAGCAGCCAAGTTTCGACTAGCGGGGGGGAGTATTTT. Encoded protein: CASSQVSTSGGEYF. This chain connects TRBV14 to TRBJ2-3, with 14 bases fitting TRBD2. This CDR3 has 14 residues. With 1 base clipped from V and 13 bases from J, the junction kept 4 bases outside the gene matches. Germline loops: CDR1 SGHDN, CDR2 FVKESK. Full variable domain (rest looked up from reference TRBV14 and TRBJ2-3): EAGVTQFPSHSVIEKGQTVTLRCDPISGHDNLYWYRRVMGKEIKFLLHFVKESKQDESGMPNNRFLAERTGGTYSTLKVQPAELEDSGVYFCASSQVSTSGGEYFGPGTRLTVL.

This clonotype was detected ten times or more. The rearrangement links TRBV20-1 to TRBJ2-7, with D possibly being TRBD1 (6 bases). Germline CDR1 is DFQATT and CDR2 is SNEGSKA (reference sequence). V was pared by 5 bases and J by 3 bases, with 8 bases between. The CDR3 length is 11 residues. The chain's CDR3 is CSAADSYEQYF. The CDR3 DNA sequence: TGCAGTGCTGCGGACAGCTACGAGCAGTACTTC.

This clonotype was seen ten or more times. The chain joins TRBV5-1 to TRBJ1-1; 12 bases line up with TRBD1. CDR3 size: 15 residues. V gave up 4 bases and J gave up 7 bases; unmatched junction bases: 8. The germline V gene has CDR1 SGHRS and CDR2 YFSETQ. CDR3 sequence (DNA): TGCGCCAGCAGCCCCGGGACAGGGGGCATCGATGAAGCTTTCTTT. Its translation is CASSPGTGGIDEAFF.

In its sample, this clonotype was seen many times. The chain uses TRBV14 and TRBJ1-3; D gene unclear. The germline V gene has CDR1 SGHDN and CDR2 FVKESK. CDR3 length: 14 residues. The V gene lost 3 bases and the J gene lost 3 bases, with 9 bases spanning the gap. The CDR3 region is CASSQDLRGNTIYF. DNA of the CDR3: TGTGCCAGCAGCCAGGACTTACGTGGAAACACCATATATTTT. Filled out from reference TRBV14 and TRBJ1-3, the complete variable domain reads EAGVTQFPSHSVIEKGQTVTLRCDPISGHDNLYWYRRVMGKEIKFLLHFVKESKQDESGMPNNRFLAERTGGTYSTLKVQPAELEDSGVYFCASSQDLRGNTIYFGEGSWLTVV.

Only a few counts were recorded for this clonotype. V usage is TRBV20-1 and J usage is TRBJ2-2; no reliable D call. Trimming took off 5 bases at V and 3 bases at J, with 10 bases between the two ends. CDR3 length equals 13 residues. CDR1 and CDR2 from the germline V gene are DFQATT and SNEGSKA (reference sequence). The chain's CDR3 is CSAPRKDTGELFF. The CDR3 DNA reads TGCAGTGCTCCGAGGAAGGACACCGGGGAGCTGTTTTTT.

At least ten counts were recorded for this clonotype. J is TRBJ1-5 and V is TRBV12-3 or TRBV12-4, with D possibly matching TRBD1 (5 bases). Trimming left V 3 bases short and J 7 bases short, with 10 bases between. This CDR3 comprises 13 residues. The CDR3 spells CASSLGGGQPQHF. The CDR3 nucleotides read TGTGCCAGCAGTTTGGGGGGAGGACAGCCCCAGCATTTT.

This clonotype has a count of ten or more. The CDR3 sequence: CSATGQKYNEQFF. The CDR3 DNA reads TGCAGTGCTACGGGACAGAAATACAATGAGCAGTTCTTC. The rearrangement links TRBV20-1 to TRBJ2-1; 7 bases agree with TRBD1. V shed 4 bases, J shed 4 bases, and the junction held 4 bases outside the gene matches. This CDR3 contains 13 residues. CDR1 and CDR2 from the germline V gene are DFQATT and SNEGSKA (reference sequence).

This clonotype appeared many times. The gene calls are TRBV20-1 and TRBJ1-1, with a tentative D call TRBD1 (6 bases). This CDR3 region has 15 residues. In germline, CDR1 is DFQATT, CDR2 SNEGSKA (reference sequence). With 0 bases removed from V and 1 base from J, the gap between germline ends came to 12 bases. Written as DNA, the CDR3 is TGCAGTGCTAGAGATCGGGGGGCGGCGAACACTGAAGCTTTCTTT. Its protein product is CSARDRGAANTEAFF.

In its sample, this clonotype was seen many times. The rearrangement uses TRBV5-1 and TRBJ2-7; D not certain. V lost 0 bases to trimming and J lost 0 bases, with 4 bases between them. Germline V gene data show CDR1 as SGHRS and CDR2 as YFSETQ. This CDR3 is built from 13 residues. The CDR3 protein is CASSLEVSYEQYF. CDR3 sequence (DNA): TGCGCCAGCAGCTTGGAGGTCTCCTACGAGCAGTACTTC.

The chain recombines TRBV20-1 with TRBJ2-3; TRBD1 agrees at 7 bases. V was pared by 2 bases and J by 3 bases, with 5 bases of the junction left unmatched. Germline loops: CDR1 DFQATT, CDR2 SNEGSKA (reference sequence). The CDR3 is made up of 14 amino acids. CDR3 residues: CSARLGGATDTQYF. For the CDR3, the DNA is TGCAGTGCTAGATTAGGGGGCGCGACAGATACGCAGTATTTT.

As concerns this clonotype: At one boundary the junction diverges from the germline segment, which might be a read error. CDR3 amino acids: CASSQGFDPLGANYGYTF. CDR3 nucleotide sequence: TGCGCCAGCAGTCAAGGTTTTGATCCCTTGGGAGCTAACTATGGCTACACCTTC. This chain joins TRBV4-3 and TRBJ1-2; D remains ambiguous. The germline CDR1 and CDR2 sequences are LGHNA and YSLEER. The CDR3 is made up of 18 amino acids.

This clonotype was seen only a few times. The genes are TRBV12-3 or TRBV12-4 and TRBJ2-6, with D possibly being TRBD1 (5 bases). Trimming removed 6 bases at V and 0 bases at J, with 15 bases between. The CDR3 totals 17 residues. DNA of the CDR3: TGTGCCAGCAGGCGTCAGGGAAGACCCTCTGGGGCCAACGTCCTGACTTTC. Its translation is CASRRQGRPSGANVLTF.

This clonotype was seen ten or more times. The chain carries TRBV5-1 and TRBJ2-7; no definite D call. The germline CDR1 and CDR2 sequences are SGHRS and YFSETQ. V was clipped by 4 bases and J by 0 bases, with 11 bases between them. This CDR3 comprises 14 residues. In DNA form, the CDR3 reads TGCGCCAGCAGCGATCGGGCCAACTCCTACGAGCAGTACTTC. Encoded protein: CASSDRANSYEQYF.

In this sample, this clonotype turned up many times. The V gene is TRBV20-1, the J gene TRBJ2-5; D not resolved. The CDR3 contains 13 residues. The germline V gene encodes CDR1 DFQATT and CDR2 SNEGSKA (reference sequence). V was cut by 1 base and J by 7 bases, with 13 bases left in between. CDR3 sequence (DNA): TGCAGTGCTAGAGTCCCCCCCCGGGCGACCCAGTACTTC. Translating it yields CSARVPPRATQYF.

This clonotype was counted many times. CDR3 in amino acids: CASSLIAGYNEQFF. For the CDR3, the DNA is TGCGCCAGCAGCTTAATAGCGGGGTACAATGAGCAGTTCTTC. The chain uses TRBV5-1 and TRBJ2-1, with TRBD2 matching 8 bases. This CDR3 is built from 14 residues. V lost 2 bases and J lost 4; bases outside the gene matches: 2. Germline V lookup: CDR1 SGHRS, CDR2 YFSETQ. The full variable domain, rest sourced from reference TRBV5-1 and TRBJ2-1, is KAGVTQTPRYLIKTRGQQVTLSCSPISGHRSVSWYQQTPGQGLQFLFEYFSETQRNKGNFPGRFSGRQFSNSRSEMNVSTLELGDSALYLCASSLIAGYNEQFFGPGTRLTVL.

In its sample, this clonotype was seen many times. The chain recombines TRBV18 with TRBJ2-7; tentatively, D is TRBD1 or TRBD2 (6 bases each). V lost 4 bases and J 5 bases, leaving 9 bases between the germline ends. Germline V CDR1 and CDR2: KGHSH, LQKENI. This CDR3 is 12 amino acids long. The CDR3 DNA sequence: TGTGCCAGCTCACAGAGGGGGGACGAGCAGTACTTC. Residues: CASSQRGDEQYF.

This clonotype has a count of ten or more. The CDR3 coding sequence is TGCAGTGCCCCTATGGGGGGGAGCTCCTACGAGCAGTACTTC. Translating it yields CSAPMGGSSYEQYF. The rearrangement links TRBV20-1 to TRBJ2-7; 7 bases agree with TRBD2. CDR1 is DFQATT, CDR2 SNEGSKA, per germline (reference sequence). The CDR3 has 14 residues. V lost 6 bases to trimming and J lost 0 bases; unmatched junction nucleotides: 8.

Of note for this clonotype: This could be a read error, since a much larger clone is one nucleotide away. The V and J genes are TRBV14 and TRBJ2-3; the D gene is possibly TRBD2 (5 bases). The germline V and J ends were trimmed by 1 base and 1 base, with 9 bases remaining between them. The CDR3 extends over 15 amino acids. Germline V gene data show CDR1 as SGHDN and CDR2 as FVKESK. CDR3 residues: CASSQGVRGTDTQYF. CDR3 nucleotide sequence: TGTGCCAGCAGCCAAGGGGTGCGGGGCACAGATACGCAGTATTTT.

This clonotype occurred a few times. The chain uses TRBV7-7 and TRBJ2-5, with 7 bases fitting TRBD2. The length of the CDR3 is 14 residues. The ends lost 2 bases at V and 7 bases at J; junction bases unmatched: 7. The germline V gene encodes CDR1 SSHAT and CDR2 FNYEAQ (reference sequence). Written as DNA, the CDR3 is TGTGCCAGCAGCTTAAATATAGGGGAGGGGACCCAGTACTTC. As protein: CASSLNIGEGTQYF.

This clonotype was observed at least ten times. The V call is TRBV29-1, the J call TRBJ1-4, with D possibly TRBD1 on 5 matching bases. Trimming pared 3 bases from V and 8 bases from J, leaving 13 bases between. The germline gives CDR1 SQVTM, CDR2 ANQGSEA. The CDR3 runs 13 residues. CDR3 protein: CSVDKGIGEKLFF. The CDR3, as DNA: TGCAGCGTTGACAAGGGGATAGGGGAAAAACTGTTTTTT.

For this clonotype: This could be a read error, since a much larger clone is one nucleotide away. The genes are TRBV19 and TRBJ1-2; D remains unclear. The CDR3 length is 14 residues. Germline CDR1 reads LNHDA; CDR2 reads SQIVND (reference sequence). The CDR3 bases are TGTGCCAGTAGAAGAGCCGGTGCTAACTATGGCTACATCTTC. Amino acids: CASRRAGANYGYIF. The full variable domain, in which reference TRBV19 and TRBJ1-2 provide the parts outside the CDR3, is DGGITQSPKYLFRKEGQNVTLSCEQNLNHDAMYWYRQDPGQGLRLIYYSQIVNDFQKGDIAEGYSVSREKKESFPLTVTSAQKNPTAFYLCASRRAGANYGYIFGSGTRLTVV.